This passage covers 16 T cell receptor beta chains from one sample sequenced in a study of control samples from healthy donors and cancer patients. Using immunoSEQ multiplex PCR, the repertoire was profiled, and TCRdb retains in-frame clones only, with some absent. The sample consists of about 16,000 clones, around 90% of them appearing once. The material sequenced was PBMCs. Receptors were obtained from a man aged 55 to 70 with head and neck cancer.

CDR3 nucleotides: TGTGCCAGCAGCCGCCGGACAGGGGGCGCAACCGGGGAGCTGTTTTTT. Translating gives CASSRRTGGATGELFF. This chain connects TRBV5-4 to TRBJ2-2; 11 bases agree with TRBD1. The CDR3 spans 16 residues. V dropped 4 bases and J dropped 5; count of bases not matched to a gene: 7. Germline V CDR1 and CDR2: SGHNT, YYREEE (reference sequence).

V is TRBV11-2 and J is TRBJ1-4; tentative D call: TRBD1 (6 bases). This CDR3 is 15 amino acids long. V was cut by 2 bases and J by 7 bases, with 14 bases left in between. The germline gives CDR1 SGHAT, CDR2 FQNNGV. In nucleotides, the CDR3 is TGTGCCAGCAGCTTATTCGGGGGCGGGGGTGAAAAACTGTTTTTT. Protein product: CASSLFGGGGEKLFF. The entire variable domain, with the rest obtained from reference TRBV11-2 and TRBJ1-4, is as follows: EAGVAQSPRYKIIEKRQSVAFWCNPISGHATLYWYQQILGQGPKLLIQFQNNGVVDDSQLPKDRFSAERLKGVDSTLKIQPAKLEDSAVYLCASSLFGGGGEKLFFGSGTQLSVL.

The chain links TRBV11-3 to TRBJ2-7; D ambiguous. Germline CDR1 is SGHNT and CDR2 is YENEEA. The V and J ends lost 5 bases and 2 bases respectively, with 13 bases between them. CDR3 length: 14 residues. For the CDR3, the DNA is TGTGCCAGCAGCCCATTCGACCGTCCCTACGAGCAGTACTTC. Protein product: CASSPFDRPYEQYF.

The gene calls are TRBV7-9 and TRBJ2-4; D could derive from TRBD1 or TRBD2 (5 bases each). The CDR3 has 17 amino acids. V was clipped by 0 bases and J by 0 bases, with 12 bases between them. CDR1 and CDR2 (germline): SEHNR, FQNEAQ (reference sequence). CDR3 sequence: CASSLALGRVAKNIQYF. Written as DNA, the CDR3 is TGTGCCAGCAGCTTAGCGCTGGGACGGGTAGCCAAAAACATTCAGTACTTC.

This clone was recorded only once. The CDR3 loop reads CASSDGTGDTYEQYF. The CDR3 nucleotides read TGTGCCAGCAGTGACGGGACAGGCGACACCTACGAGCAGTACTTC. V gene TRBV25-1 combines with J gene TRBJ2-7, with TRBD1 matching over 8 bases. This CDR3 is 15 amino acids long. Germline V gene sequence: CDR1 MGHDK, CDR2 SYGVNS. Germline trimming cut 3 bases from V and 2 bases from J; bases unmatched to any gene: 6.

The rearrangement joins TRBV11-2 to TRBJ1-4; 7 bases fit TRBD1. J was trimmed by 5 bases and V by 5 bases; bases with no gene match: 5. The CDR3 runs 14 residues. Germline lookup yields CDR1 SGHAT and CDR2 FQNNGV. CDR3: CASSLTGLNEKLFF. CDR3 in DNA: TGTGCCAGCAGCCTGACAGGGTTAAATGAAAAACTGTTTTTT.

Only a few counts were recorded for this clone. The chain recombines TRBV19 with TRBJ1-5; a weak D match, TRBD1 (6 bases). Looked up from germline, CDR1 is LNHDA and CDR2 is SQIVND (reference sequence). The CDR3 loop spans 14 amino acids. Trimming took 6 bases from V and 0 from J, leaving 9 bases between them. CDR3 DNA: TGTGCCAGTAGCGACAGGAATAGCAATCAGCCCCAGCATTTT. As protein: CASSDRNSNQPQHF. Filled out from reference TRBV19 and TRBJ1-5, the complete variable domain reads DGGITQSPKYLFRKEGQNVTLSCEQNLNHDAMYWYRQDPGQGLRLIYYSQIVNDFQKGDIAEGYSVSREKKESFPLTVTSAQKNPTAFYLCASSDRNSNQPQHFGDGTRLSIL.

The chain is built from TRBV19 and TRBJ1-5, with no clear D. This CDR3 contains 14 residues. Per germline, CDR1 LNHDA and CDR2 SQIVND (reference sequence). The ends were cut back, 6 bases at V and 1 base at J, with 10 bases in the middle. This CDR3 is CASRLGGSNQPQHF. The CDR3 DNA sequence: TGTGCCAGTAGGCTCGGCGGGAGCAATCAGCCCCAGCATTTT.

The chain uses TRBV7-8 and TRBJ2-5; 9 bases are a match to TRBD2. Germline CDR1 and CDR2: SGHVS and FQNEAQ. The ends lost 5 bases at V and 1 base at J; junction bases unmatched: 8. The CDR3 sequence is 16 residues long. The CDR3 sequence is CASSPLASGAQETQYF. The CDR3 bases are TGTGCCAGCAGCCCCCTCGCTAGCGGGGCCCAAGAGACCCAGTACTTC.

This clone occurred once. The chain employs TRBV15 and TRBJ1-5; perhaps TRBD1 as D (5 bases). Trimming pared 6 bases from V and 3 bases from J, leaving 18 bases between. Germline CDR1 and CDR2: LNHNV and YYDKDF (reference sequence). CDR3 length: 16 residues. The CDR3: CATSPSRAGSNQPQHF. CDR3 sequence (DNA): TGTGCCACCAGTCCATCCCGGGCAGGGTCCAATCAGCCCCAGCATTTT. The full variable domain, its missing parts supplied by reference TRBV15 and TRBJ1-5, is DAMVIQNPRYQVTQFGKPVTLSCSQTLNHNVMYWYQQKSSQAPKLLFHYYDKDFNNEADTPDNFQSRRPNTSFCFLDIRSPGLGDTAMYLCATSPSRAGSNQPQHFGDGTRLSIL.

CDR3 bases: TGTGCCAGCAGTAAGGTCCAGGGCAAGGAAGCCGGGGAGCTGTTTTTT. Its translation is CASSKVQGKEAGELFF. J is TRBJ2-2 and V is TRBV11-2, with TRBD1 as a possible D gene (5 bases). V lost 6 bases and J 6 bases, leaving 20 bases between the germline ends. Germline CDR1 and CDR2: SGHAT and FQNNGV. This CDR3 is 16 amino acids long.

The rearrangement joins TRBV5-1 to TRBJ1-1; possible D gene TRBD1, 6 bases. The CDR3 has 14 amino acids. Per germline, CDR1 SGHRS and CDR2 YFSETQ. With 4 bases removed from V and 1 base from J, the gap between germline ends came to 11 bases. CDR3 protein: CASSKQGGNTEAFF. CDR3 sequence (DNA): TGCGCCAGCAGCAAACAGGGTGGGAACACTGAAGCTTTCTTT.

The chain couples TRBV6-5 to TRBJ2-7, with 7 bases that match TRBD2. Germline CDR1 MNHEY, CDR2 SVGAGI. The CDR3 is made up of 15 amino acids. Trimming removed 5 bases from V and 0 bases from J; junction bases left unmatched: 7. The CDR3 bases are TGTGCCAGCAGTCCCGGGGGGAGTTTCTCCTACGAGCAGTACTTC. The encoded protein is CASSPGGSFSYEQYF.

This clone has a single count. The rearrangement uses TRBV19 and TRBJ1-5; possibly TRBD1 for D (5 bases). V was cut by 3 bases and J by 4 bases, with 7 bases left in between. Germline V CDR1 and CDR2: LNHDA, SQIVND (reference sequence). This CDR3 is built from 13 residues. CDR3 coding DNA: TGTGCCAGTAGTATCGGGGGGAATCAGCCCCAGCATTTT. Translating gives CASSIGGNQPQHF.

The V and J genes are TRBV18 and TRBJ1-1; D is undetermined. The CDR3 sequence is 14 residues long. Germline assignment: CDR1 KGHSH and CDR2 LQKENI. Trimming pared 6 bases from V and 6 bases from J, leaving 17 bases between. The CDR3 nucleotides read TGTGCCAGCTCGCCCGCAGACACGAGGGCTGAAGCTTTCTTT. This translates into CASSPADTRAEAFF.

The chain uses TRBV5-5 and TRBJ2-5; 8 nucleotides match TRBD1. The CDR3 runs 15 residues. With 2 bases clipped from V and 1 base from J, the junction kept 4 bases outside the gene matches. Germline values: CDR1 SGHKS, CDR2 YYEKEE (reference sequence). CDR3 in DNA: TGTGCCAGCAGCTTTAGAGGGACAGGCCAAGAGACCCAGTACTTC. This encodes CASSFRGTGQETQYF.